Presented here are 16 T cell receptor beta chains from one specimen sequenced in a study of cytomegalovirus exposure and HLA in healthy donors. The PCR contained 60 Vbeta and 13 Jbeta primers. The table came from immunoSEQ multiplex PCR; TCRdb's copy has only in-frame clones and leaves some out. The table has 95,000 to 100,000 clones, 85% seen once. The sequencing input was PBMCs. The receptor set was obtained from a man aged 25-40 years in good health and CMV-seronegative.

The J gene is TRBJ2-5, the V gene TRBV7-6; tentative D call: TRBD1 (6 bases). The CDR3 sequence is 11 residues long. Per the germline V gene, CDR1 is SGHVS and CDR2 is FNYEAQ. The V end was cut by 5 bases, the J end by 7 bases, with 8 bases between. In DNA, the CDR3 is TGTGCCAGCAGCGCCAGGGGGACCCAGTACTTC. Its protein is CASSARGTQYF.

The chain couples TRBV27 to TRBJ2-7; the D is unclear. Germline V lookup: CDR1 MNHEY, CDR2 SMNVEV (reference sequence). Trimming took 2 bases from V and 2 from J, leaving 13 bases between them. This CDR3 spans 15 amino acids. The CDR3 coding sequence is TGTGCCAGCAGTTTAGGTAACAGAGACCCCTACGAGCAGTACTTC. This gives the protein CASSLGNRDPYEQYF.

The V gene is TRBV13, the J gene TRBJ2-7; 11 bases are a match to TRBD2. This CDR3 comprises 18 residues. Trimming cost V 2 bases and J 3 bases; bases outside gene matches: 12. Germline V gene data show CDR1 as PRHDT and CDR2 as FYEKMQ (reference sequence). The CDR3 reads CASSLLQPGLADYYEQYF. The CDR3 region has the DNA TGTGCCAGCAGCTTATTGCAGCCGGGACTAGCGGACTACTACGAGCAGTACTTC. The whole variable domain, filled in from reference TRBV13 and TRBJ2-7, reads AAGVIQSPRHLIKEKRETATLKCYPIPRHDTVYWYQQGPGQDPQFLISFYEKMQSDKGSIPDRFSAQQFSDYHSELNMSSLELGDSALYFCASSLLQPGLADYYEQYFGPGTRLTVT.

This chain uses TRBV6-5 with TRBJ2-7; 9 nucleotides agree with TRBD1. Germline loops: CDR1 MNHEY, CDR2 SVGAGI. The CDR3 is 12 residues long. Trimming took 4 bases from V and 8 from J; bases not matched to a gene: 3. This CDR3 reads CASSLDRGKQYF. CDR3 nucleotides: TGTGCCAGCAGTTTAGACAGGGGGAAGCAGTACTTC.

This rearrangement joins TRBV7-8 to TRBJ2-2, with TRBD1 matching 9 bases. Germline V CDR1 and CDR2: SGHVS, FQNEAQ. The CDR3 covers 15 residues. With 4 bases clipped from V and 5 bases from J, the junction kept 5 bases outside the gene matches. CDR3 residues: CASSSDRGKTGELFF. The CDR3 DNA reads as TGTGCCAGCAGCTCCGACAGGGGGAAAACCGGGGAGCTGTTTTTT.

The V call is TRBV6-1, the J call TRBJ2-7; TRBD1 matches at 7 bases. After removal of 6 bases from V and 6 bases from J, the junction contained 8 bases not matched to a gene. This CDR3 comprises 13 residues. Germline V gives CDR1 MNHNS, CDR2 SASEGT. DNA for the CDR3: TGTGCCAGCAGAGCTGACAGGGTCCGCGAGCAGTACTTC. Translated, it gives CASRADRVREQYF.

The V gene is TRBV28, the J gene TRBJ2-5; D might be TRBD1 (5 bases). The CDR3 is made up of 15 amino acids. Trimming pared 2 bases from V and 3 bases from J, leaving 13 bases between. Germline CDR1 and CDR2: MDHEN and SYDVKM. The CDR3 spells CASSLQGNPKETQYF. CDR3 sequence (DNA): TGTGCCAGCAGTTTACAGGGCAACCCAAAAGAGACCCAGTACTTC.

This clone was recorded a few times. The V gene is TRBV4-3, the J gene TRBJ2-7, with 12 bases lining up with TRBD2. V was pared by 5 bases and J by 3 bases, with 2 bases of the junction left unmatched. This CDR3 has 14 residues. Germline assignment: CDR1 LGHNA and CDR2 YSLEER. The CDR3 is CASSWGLAGYEQYF. The CDR3 DNA follows: TGCGCCAGCAGCTGGGGACTAGCGGGCTACGAGCAGTACTTC.

The chain joins TRBV2 to TRBJ2-3; the match to TRBD1 covers 8 bases. J gave up 0 bases and V 3 bases, and 2 bases lay outside the gene matches. The CDR3 has 15 residues. Germline V CDR1 and CDR2: SNHLY, FYNNEI. CDR3: CASSDGTGSTDTQYF. For the CDR3, the DNA is TGTGCCAGCAGTGACGGGACAGGCAGCACAGATACGCAGTATTTT.

This clone was picked up a small number of times. The rearrangement links TRBV6-5 to TRBJ2-3, with D possibly matching TRBD1 (5 bases). V was clipped by 3 bases and J by 1 base, with 8 bases between them. Germline CDR1 and CDR2: MNHEY and SVGAGI. This CDR3 region has 14 residues. This CDR3 is CASSYLGGTDTQYF. CDR3 DNA: TGTGCCAGCAGTTATTTAGGGGGCACAGATACGCAGTATTTT.

The rearrangement joins TRBV10-3 to TRBJ1-1; a weak D match, TRBD1 (5 bases). Germline V CDR1 and CDR2: ENHRY, SYGVKD. V lost 6 bases and J lost 1, with 9 bases in between. There are 13 residues in the CDR3. CDR3 sequence reads: CAISSDRNTEAFF. As DNA, the CDR3 is TGTGCCATCAGCTCCGACAGGAACACTGAAGCTTTCTTT.

The genes are TRBV4-3 and TRBJ2-6; the match to TRBD2 covers 7 bases. The V gene's germline CDR1 is LGHNA and CDR2 YSLEER. V trimming: 7 bases; J trimming: 0 bases; junction bases outside the gene matches: 9. The CDR3 runs 17 residues. CDR3 nucleotide sequence: TGCGCCAGCACCTCTAGCGGAACCCACTCTGGGGCCAACGTCCTGACTTTC. Residues: CASTSSGTHSGANVLTF.

The V and J genes are TRBV30 and TRBJ2-5; no definite D call. Looked up from germline, CDR1 is GTSNPN and CDR2 is SVGIG (reference sequence). The CDR3 is 11 residues long. Trimming pared 5 bases from V and 5 bases from J, leaving 9 bases between. As DNA, the CDR3 is TGTGCCTGGGGAGAGGAGGAGACCCAGTACTTC. Protein: CAWGEEETQYF.

The chain recombines TRBV9 with TRBJ2-7; a possible D gene is TRBD1 (5 bases). Germline V gene data show CDR1 as SGDLS and CDR2 as YYNGEE. This CDR3 has 15 residues. The germline V and J ends were trimmed by 0 bases and 3 bases, with 13 bases remaining between them. CDR3 in amino acids: CASSVAPTVNYEQYF. In nucleotides, the CDR3 is TGTGCCAGCAGCGTAGCCCCGACAGTTAACTACGAGCAGTACTTC.

V usage is TRBV13 and J usage is TRBJ2-6; 7 bases are a match to TRBD2. V lost 5 bases to trimming and J lost 0 bases; unmatched junction nucleotides: 7. CDR1 is PRHDT, CDR2 FYEKMQ, per germline (reference sequence). The CDR3 is 17 amino acids. CDR3 region: CASSPRDYRSGANVLTF. The CDR3 DNA reads TGTGCCAGCAGCCCCCGGGACTACCGCTCTGGGGCCAACGTCCTGACTTTC.

The CDR3 DNA reads as TGTGCCAGCACCACCCCGACTCGAGGCAATCAGCCCCAGCATTTT. Residues: CASTTPTRGNQPQHF. The V gene is TRBV28, the J gene TRBJ1-5; no reliable D call. The CDR3 spans 15 residues. Germline CDR1 and CDR2: MDHEN and SYDVKM. V gave up 7 bases and J gave up 2 bases, with 15 bases separating them. The full variable domain, rest sourced from reference TRBV28 and TRBJ1-5, is DVKVTQSSRYLVKRTGEKVFLECVQDMDHENMFWYRQDPGLGLRLIYFSYDVKMKEKGDIPEGYSVSREKKERFSLILESASTNQTSMYLCASTTPTRGNQPQHFGDGTRLSIL.